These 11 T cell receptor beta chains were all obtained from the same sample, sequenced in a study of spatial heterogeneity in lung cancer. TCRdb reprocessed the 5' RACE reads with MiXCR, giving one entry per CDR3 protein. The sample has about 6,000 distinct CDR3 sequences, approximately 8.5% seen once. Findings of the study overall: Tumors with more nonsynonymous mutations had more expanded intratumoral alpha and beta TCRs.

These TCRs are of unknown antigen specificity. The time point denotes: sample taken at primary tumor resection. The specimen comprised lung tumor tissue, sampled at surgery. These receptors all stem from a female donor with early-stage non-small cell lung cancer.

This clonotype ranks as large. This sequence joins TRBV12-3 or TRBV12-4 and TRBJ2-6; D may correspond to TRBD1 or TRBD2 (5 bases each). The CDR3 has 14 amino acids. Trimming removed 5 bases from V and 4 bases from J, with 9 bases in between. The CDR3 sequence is CASSQGVGANVLTF. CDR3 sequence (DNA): TGTGCCAGCAGTCAGGGAGTAGGGGCCAACGTCCTGACTTTC.

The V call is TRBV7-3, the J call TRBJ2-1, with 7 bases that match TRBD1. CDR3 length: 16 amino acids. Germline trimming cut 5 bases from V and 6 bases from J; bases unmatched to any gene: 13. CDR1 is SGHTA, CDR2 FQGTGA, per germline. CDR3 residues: CASSPLDREGINEQFF. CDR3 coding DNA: TGTGCCAGCAGCCCCCTTGACAGGGAAGGTATCAATGAGCAGTTCTTC. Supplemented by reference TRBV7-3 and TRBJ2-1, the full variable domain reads GAGVSQTPSNKVTEKGKYVELRCDPISGHTALYWYRQSLGQGPEFLIYFQGTGAADDSGLPNDRFFAVRPEGSVSTLKIQRTERGDSAVYLCASSPLDREGINEQFFGPGTRLTVL.

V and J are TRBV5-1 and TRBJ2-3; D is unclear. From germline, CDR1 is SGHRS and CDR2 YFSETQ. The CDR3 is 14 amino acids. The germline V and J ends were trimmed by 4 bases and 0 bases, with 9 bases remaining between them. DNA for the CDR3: TGCGCCAGCAGCAACCATTATAGCACAGATACGCAGTATTTT. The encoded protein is CASSNHYSTDTQYF.

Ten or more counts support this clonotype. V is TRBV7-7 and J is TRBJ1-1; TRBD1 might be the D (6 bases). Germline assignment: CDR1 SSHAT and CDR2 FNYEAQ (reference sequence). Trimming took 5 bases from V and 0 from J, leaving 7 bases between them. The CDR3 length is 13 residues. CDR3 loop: CASSTGLNTEAFF. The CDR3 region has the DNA TGTGCCAGCAGCACAGGGTTGAACACTGAAGCTTTCTTT.

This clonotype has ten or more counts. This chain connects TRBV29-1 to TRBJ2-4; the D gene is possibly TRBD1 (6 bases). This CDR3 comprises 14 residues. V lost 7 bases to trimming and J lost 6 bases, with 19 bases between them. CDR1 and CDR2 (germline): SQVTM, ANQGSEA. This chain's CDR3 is CSAAGTGQGNIQYF. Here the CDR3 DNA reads TGCAGCGCCGCAGGAACAGGGCAGGGAAACATTCAGTACTTC.

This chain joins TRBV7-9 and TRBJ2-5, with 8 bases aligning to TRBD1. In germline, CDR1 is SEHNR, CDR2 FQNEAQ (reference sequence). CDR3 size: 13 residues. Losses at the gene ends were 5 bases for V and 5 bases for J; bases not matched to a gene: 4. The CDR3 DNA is TGTGCCAGCAGCCAAACAGGGGGTGAGACCCAGTACTTC. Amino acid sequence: CASSQTGGETQYF.

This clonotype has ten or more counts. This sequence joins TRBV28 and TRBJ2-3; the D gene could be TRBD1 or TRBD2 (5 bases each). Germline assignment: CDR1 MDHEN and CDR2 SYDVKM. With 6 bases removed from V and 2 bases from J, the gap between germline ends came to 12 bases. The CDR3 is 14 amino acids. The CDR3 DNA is TGTGCCAGCAGAAGAGGGGTCAACACAGATACGCAGTATTTT. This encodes CASRRGVNTDTQYF.

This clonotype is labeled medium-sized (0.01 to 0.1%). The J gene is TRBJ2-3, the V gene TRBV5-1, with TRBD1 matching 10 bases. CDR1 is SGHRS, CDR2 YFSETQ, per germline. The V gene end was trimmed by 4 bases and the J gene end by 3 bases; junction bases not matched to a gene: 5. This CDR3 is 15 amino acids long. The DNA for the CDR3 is TGCGCCAGCAGCCCAGGGACAGGGGTGACAGATACGCAGTATTTT. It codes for CASSPGTGVTDTQYF.

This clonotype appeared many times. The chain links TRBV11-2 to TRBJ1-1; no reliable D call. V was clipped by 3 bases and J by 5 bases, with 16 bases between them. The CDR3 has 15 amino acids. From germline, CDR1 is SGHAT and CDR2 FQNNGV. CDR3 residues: CASSFRERAGTEAFF. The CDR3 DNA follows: TGTGCCAGCAGCTTTCGGGAGAGGGCCGGGACTGAAGCTTTCTTT.

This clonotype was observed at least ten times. CDR3 region: CASSLVGTNFEDTQYF. CDR3 bases: TGCGCCAGCAGCTTGGTCGGGACAAACTTCGAAGATACGCAGTATTTT. The rearrangement uses TRBV5-1 and TRBJ2-3, with D possibly TRBD1 on 6 matching bases. CDR3 size: 16 residues. V lost 0 bases to trimming and J lost 5 bases, with 16 bases between them. Germline V gene lookup returns CDR1 SGHRS and CDR2 YFSETQ. Based on the CDR3 plus reference TRBV5-1 and TRBJ2-3, the full variable domain is KAGVTQTPRYLIKTRGQQVTLSCSPISGHRSVSWYQQTPGQGLQFLFEYFSETQRNKGNFPGRFSGRQFSNSRSEMNVSTLELGDSALYLCASSLVGTNFEDTQYFGPGTRLTVL.

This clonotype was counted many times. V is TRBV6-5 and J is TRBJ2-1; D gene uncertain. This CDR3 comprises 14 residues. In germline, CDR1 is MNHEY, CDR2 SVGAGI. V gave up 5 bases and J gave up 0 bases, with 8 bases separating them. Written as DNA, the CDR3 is TGTGCCAGCAGTCGACCGAACTCCTACAATGAGCAGTTCTTC. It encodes CASSRPNSYNEQFF.